The 30 T cell receptor beta chains below were found in one sample sequenced in a study of Graves' ophthalmopathy and Graves' hyperthyroidism. Amplified material comprised TCR beta CDR3 regions derived from RNA transcripts. Following a first-round RT-PCR that used HTBI primers, a second-round multiplex PCR was carried out. One entry per CDR3 protein results from TCRdb running MiXCR on the multiplex PCR reads. The table shows around 1,000,000 distinct CDR3 sequences, with less than 45% occurring only once. Input material: peripheral blood or thyroid tissue (not recorded which). The origin of the receptors is an adult man with Graves' hyperthyroidism.

The rearrangement uses TRBV28 and TRBJ2-5, with unresolved D. The CDR3 covers 14 residues. CDR1 is MDHEN, CDR2 SYDVKM, per germline. V was trimmed by 7 bases and J by 4 bases, leaving 16 bases between them. The CDR3 DNA reads TGTGCCAGCAACCCCTCGCTGTTCGGAGAGACCCAGTACTTC. Encoded protein: CASNPSLFGETQYF.

The CDR3 bases are TGTGCCATCAGTGGGACAGGGGCATTTGAAAAACTGTTTTTT. Translation gives CAISGTGAFEKLFF. This chain links TRBV10-3 with TRBJ1-4, with TRBD1 matching 9 bases. J gave up 7 bases and V 4 bases, and 4 bases lay outside the gene matches. This CDR3 has 14 residues. Germline V lookup: CDR1 ENHRY, CDR2 SYGVKD.

This clonotype was seen a single time. One end of the junction fails to match germline, which may point to a read error. CDR3 protein: CASSLDGTPF. Written as DNA, the CDR3 is TGTGCCAGCAGCCTAGACGGGACACCGTTC. This rearrangement joins TRBV7-2 to TRBJ1-2; a weak D match, TRBD1 (6 bases). Germline V CDR1 and CDR2: SGHTA, FQGNSA. There are 10 residues in the CDR3.

This clonotype was seen repeatedly, ten times or more. This sequence joins TRBV7-2 and TRBJ1-2; the D gene is possibly TRBD1 (5 bases). Germline CDR1 reads SGHTA; CDR2 reads FQGNSA. The ends were cut back, 7 bases at V and 8 bases at J, with 20 bases in the middle. The CDR3 runs 14 residues. CDR3: CASKTVTSIYGYTF. The CDR3 DNA reads as TGTGCCAGCAAGACAGTAACGTCGATCTACGGCTACACCTTC.

This clonotype was recorded many times. V is TRBV7-2 and J is TRBJ2-5, with D unclear. Trimming pared 1 base from V and 0 bases from J, leaving 6 bases between. The CDR3 totals 14 residues. CDR1 and CDR2 (germline): SGHTA, FQGNSA. The CDR3 bases are TGTGCCAGCAGCTTAGGAGCGTACCAAGAGACCCAGTACTTC. Protein sequence: CASSLGAYQETQYF.

Turning to this clonotype: This clone may be a read error of a much larger clone one base away. The V call is TRBV29-1, the J call TRBJ1-2; 7 nucleotides agree with TRBD1. The germline CDR1 and CDR2 sequences are SQVTM and ANQGSEA. The CDR3 is 13 amino acids. The CDR3 nucleotides are TGCAGTGCTATGGTGCAGGGGGATCGTGGCTACACCTTC. Protein sequence: CSAMVQGDRGYTF.

The chain employs TRBV12-3 or TRBV12-4 and TRBJ1-4; possible D gene TRBD1, 5 bases. The CDR3 extends over 16 amino acids. The V end was cut by 1 base, the J end by 8 bases, with 17 bases between. CDR3 nucleotides: TGTGCCAGCAGTTTAGATCTTCAGGGATGGAGAGAAAAACTGTTTTTT. Its protein is CASSLDLQGWREKLFF.

This clonotype was observed a single time. The V gene is TRBV5-5, the J gene TRBJ1-1, with TRBD1 matching over 8 bases. Germline-derived CDR1 and CDR2 are SGHKS and YYEKEE (reference sequence). After removal of 7 bases from V and 1 base from J, the junction contained 12 bases not matched to a gene. CDR3 length equals 16 residues. The CDR3 sequence: CASGAPTGGGNTEAFF. The CDR3 DNA is TGTGCCAGCGGAGCGCCAACAGGGGGGGGGAACACTGAAGCTTTCTTT.

Only a few counts were recorded for this clonotype. The V gene is TRBV20-1, the J gene TRBJ2-7; perhaps D is TRBD1 or TRBD2 (6 bases each). The CDR3 has 14 residues. The V end was cut by 3 bases, the J end by 3 bases, with 15 bases between. Looked up from germline, CDR1 is DFQATT and CDR2 is SNEGSKA (reference sequence). CDR3 region: CSAREGGGIYEQYF. CDR3 bases: TGCAGTGCTAGGGAGGGGGGAGGAATCTACGAGCAGTACTTC.

CDR3 coding DNA: TGTGCCAGCAGCGCCCTCGGGACAGAATACACCGGGGAGCTGTTTTTT. As protein: CASSALGTEYTGELFF. The rearrangement joins TRBV9 to TRBJ2-2; 7 nucleotides align to TRBD1. Trimming cost V 3 bases and J 3 bases; bases outside gene matches: 8. Germline V lookup: CDR1 SGDLS, CDR2 YYNGEE. This CDR3 spans 16 amino acids.

This rearrangement joins TRBV10-3 to TRBJ1-5; 12 nucleotides align to TRBD1. The germline V gene has CDR1 ENHRY and CDR2 SYGVKD. With 5 bases clipped from V and 5 bases from J, the junction kept 7 bases outside the gene matches. The CDR3 length is 16 residues. CDR3 sequence (DNA): TGTGCCATCAGTCCCGGGACAGGGGGCGCATATCAGCCCCAGCATTTT. It encodes CAISPGTGGAYQPQHF.

This clonotype was detected many times. The V call is TRBV7-6, the J call TRBJ1-2; perhaps TRBD1 as D (5 bases). Germline V lookup: CDR1 SGHVS, CDR2 FNYEAQ. Between the trimmed V and J ends, which lost 5 bases and 4 bases, there was a span of 11 bases. This CDR3 is 13 amino acids long. CDR3 DNA: TGTGCCAGCAGCGGCAGTGGGGCCTATGGCTACACCTTC. Its protein is CASSGSGAYGYTF.

This clonotype was recorded many times. The chain employs TRBV29-1 and TRBJ1-2; TRBD1 matches 11 bases. CDR3 size: 12 residues. The germline V gene has CDR1 SQVTM and CDR2 ANQGSEA. Trimming at V came to 3 bases and at J to 10 bases, leaving 4 bases not matched to a gene. The CDR3 is CSVDGQGADYTF. The CDR3 DNA reads TGCAGCGTTGACGGACAGGGGGCGGACTACACCTTC.

This clonotype was recorded at least ten times. The chain has TRBV7-8 and TRBJ1-1; D remains ambiguous. Germline-derived CDR1 and CDR2 are SGHVS and FQNEAQ. The CDR3 contains 12 residues. Trimming shortened V by 2 bases and J by 9 bases, and 10 bases separated the two germline ends. CDR3 coding DNA: TGTGCCAGCAGCTTAAGTCGAGGCCAAGCTTTCTTT. Translating it yields CASSLSRGQAFF.

With respect to this clonotype: The junction departs from germline at one end; a sequencing error may be responsible. The chain recombines TRBV7-2 with TRBJ2-2; D possibly corresponds to TRBD2 (6 bases). This CDR3 contains 15 residues. Germline-derived CDR1 and CDR2 are SGHTA and FQGNSA. CDR3 loop: CASSQRGLVTGELFF. DNA for the CDR3: TGCGCCAGCAGCCAACGGGGGTTGGTCACCGGGGAGCTGTTTTTT. Combining the CDR3 with reference TRBV7-2 and TRBJ2-2 gives the whole variable domain GAGVSQSPSNKVTEKGKDVELRCDPISGHTALYWYRQSLGQGLEFLIYFQGNSAPDKSGLPSDRFSAERTGGSVSTLTIQRTQQEDSAVYLCASSQRGLVTGELFFGEGSRLTVL.

This clonotype was seen at least ten times. The chain couples TRBV20-1 to TRBJ1-5; no clear D gene. The CDR3 is 14 amino acids. V lost 2 bases and J lost 2, with 10 bases in between. The germline gives CDR1 DFQATT, CDR2 SNEGSKA (reference sequence). CDR3: CSARSGIGNQPQHF. CDR3 sequence (DNA): TGCAGTGCTAGATCGGGTATTGGCAATCAGCCCCAGCATTTT.

The chain recombines TRBV10-3 with TRBJ1-6; 7 nucleotides agree with TRBD1. Germline lookup yields CDR1 ENHRY and CDR2 SYGVKD. The length of the CDR3 is 14 residues. Unmatched junction bases numbered 12, after V lost 10 bases and J lost 9 bases. The DNA of the CDR3 is TGTGCCAGCAGGGGGACTTACATCGGTTCACCCCTCCACTTT. This gives the protein CASRGTYIGSPLHF.

This clonotype was counted ten times or more. DNA for the CDR3: TGTGCCAGCAGCTTGCGGACAGGGTGGGGGGACGAGCAGTACTTC. This gives the protein CASSLRTGWGDEQYF. The chain is built from TRBV5-6 and TRBJ2-7; 8 nucleotides agree with TRBD1. V lost 1 base and J lost 5; bases outside the gene matches: 8. Germline V gene sequence: CDR1 SGHDT, CDR2 YYEEEE. There are 15 residues in the CDR3.

Comments on this clonotype: This CDR3 fails to terminate in the conserved phenylalanine or tryptophan, so it likely reflects a read error. The rearrangement uses TRBV10-3 and TRBJ2-5, with a possible D match to TRBD2 (7 bases). V lost 10 bases, J lost 2 bases, and 17 bases lay in between. Germline assignment: CDR1 ENHRY and CDR2 SYGVKD. This CDR3 comprises 14 residues. As DNA, the CDR3 is TGTGCCAGCGGGGGCGGGACGGATCAAGAGACCCAGTACCTC. Protein sequence: CASGGGTDQETQYL.

This clonotype was counted at least ten times. The J gene is TRBJ2-7, the V gene TRBV5-1; perhaps TRBD2 as D (5 bases). The CDR3 length is 15 residues. The V gene lost 1 base and the J gene lost 5 bases, with 16 bases spanning the gap. Germline V lookup: CDR1 SGHRS, CDR2 YFSETQ. The CDR3: CASSLTGSPGNEQYF. CDR3 sequence (DNA): TGCGCCAGCAGCTTGACGGGATCACCCGGCAACGAGCAGTACTTC.

This clonotype was seen at least ten times. The chain recombines TRBV2 with TRBJ1-5; perhaps TRBD1 as D (6 bases). The CDR3 loop spans 12 amino acids. The ends were cut back, 5 bases at V and 11 bases at J, with 13 bases in the middle. Germline loops: CDR1 SNHLY, CDR2 FYNNEI. CDR3 bases: TGTGCCAGCAGTACCGAGACAGGAGCCCAGCATTTT. Its protein is CASSTETGAQHF. Variable domain in full (rest from reference TRBV2 and TRBJ1-5): EPEVTQTPSHQVTQMGQEVILRCVPISNHLYFYWYRQILGQKVEFLVSFYNNEISEKSEIFDDQFSVERPDGSNFTLKIRSTKLEDSAMYFCASSTETGAQHFGDGTRLSIL.

The V gene is TRBV7-3, the J gene TRBJ1-4; D is perhaps TRBD1 (6 bases). This CDR3 is built from 16 residues. Germline values: CDR1 SGHTA, CDR2 FQGTGA. Trimming shortened V by 6 bases and J by 8 bases, and 22 bases separated the two germline ends. For the CDR3, the DNA is TGTGCCAGCAGTCAGAGCGGGGGGGCGACCGGGGAAAAACTGTTTTTT. As protein: CASSQSGGATGEKLFF.

The chain recombines TRBV19 with TRBJ1-5; D call uncertain. The CDR3 covers 15 residues. Germline lookup yields CDR1 LNHDA and CDR2 SQIVND (reference sequence). V was shortened by 9 bases and J by 1 base, with 16 bases between the two germline ends. CDR3 nucleotides: TGTGCCAGGATGAATCTGGACGGCAGCAATCAGCCCCAGCATTTT. This codes for CARMNLDGSNQPQHF. The full variable domain, in which reference TRBV19 and TRBJ1-5 provide the parts outside the CDR3, is DGGITQSPKYLFRKEGQNVTLSCEQNLNHDAMYWYRQDPGQGLRLIYYSQIVNDFQKGDIAEGYSVSREKKESFPLTVTSAQKNPTAFYLCARMNLDGSNQPQHFGDGTRLSIL.

Notes on this clonotype: A clone one base away is much larger, so this may be a read error. V gene TRBV10-3 combines with J gene TRBJ1-3; D is perhaps TRBD1 (6 bases). The CDR3 extends over 14 amino acids. Germline lookup yields CDR1 ENHRY and CDR2 SYGVKD. CDR3 sequence (DNA): TGTGCCAGCAGTCACTCGGGACAAGGAAACACCATATATTTT. Protein sequence: CASSHSGQGNTIYF.

This clonotype appeared many times. The V and J genes are TRBV19 and TRBJ1-5; TRBD1 is a possible D gene (6 bases). This CDR3 has 16 residues. Looked up from germline, CDR1 is LNHDA and CDR2 is SQIVND (reference sequence). The V end lost 8 bases, the J end lost 0 bases, and 17 bases lay between the germline ends. The CDR3 loop is CASSTYHRDSNQPQHF. CDR3 nucleotide sequence: TGTGCCAGTTCCACCTACCACAGGGATAGCAATCAGCCCCAGCATTTT.

This clonotype was counted a few times. The chain carries TRBV10-3 and TRBJ1-2; D may be TRBD1 (5 bases). Germline CDR1 reads ENHRY; CDR2 reads SYGVKD. CDR3 length: 15 residues. Trimming removed 0 bases from V and 4 bases from J, with 12 bases in between. CDR3 nucleotide sequence: TGTGCCATCAGTGAGTCGTTTGCCAGGGCCTATGGCTACACCTTC. Residues: CAISESFARAYGYTF.

This clonotype was counted only a few times. The rearrangement links TRBV5-6 to TRBJ2-2; TRBD1 agrees at 10 bases. CDR1 is SGHDT, CDR2 YYEEEE, per germline. The CDR3 is made up of 16 amino acids. Losses at the gene ends were 5 bases for V and 4 bases for J; bases not matched to a gene: 8. CDR3 sequence reads: CASRPRDRGGTGELFF. For the CDR3, the DNA is TGTGCCAGCAGGCCTCGGGACAGGGGCGGCACCGGGGAGCTGTTTTTT.

This clonotype was recorded many times. The rearrangement uses TRBV6-2 or TRBV6-3 and TRBJ2-5; D is unresolved. Germline assignment: CDR1 MNHEY and CDR2 SVGEGT. The CDR3 sequence is 13 residues long. Deletions cut 0 bases from V and 4 bases from J, with 6 bases between. The chain's CDR3 is CASSYSNLETQYF. The CDR3 bases are TGTGCCAGCAGTTACTCGAACCTAGAGACCCAGTACTTC.

This clonotype was seen many times. The chain uses TRBV9 and TRBJ2-2; 9 bases match TRBD1. Germline values: CDR1 SGDLS, CDR2 YYNGEE. The CDR3 is made up of 17 amino acids. J was trimmed by 3 bases and V by 3 bases; bases with no gene match: 9. DNA of the CDR3: TGTGCCAGCAGCGACCCCAGGGGACAGGGAGACACCGGGGAGCTGTTTTTT. It encodes CASSDPRGQGDTGELFF.

This clonotype was counted a few times. V and J are TRBV27 and TRBJ2-5; 7 positions match TRBD1. The V segment lost 7 bases and the J segment 4 bases; nucleotides outside the gene matches: 9. Germline CDR1 is MNHEY and CDR2 is SMNVEV (reference sequence). This CDR3 has 14 amino acids. The DNA of the CDR3 is TGTGCCAGCACAGACAGGGTGGGCGCAGAGACCCAGTACTTC. Its translation: CASTDRVGAETQYF.